This passage covers 2 T cell receptor beta chains from one sample sequenced in a study of shared clonotypes between healthy human individuals. Only CD45RO-negative cells positively selected for CCR7 counted as naive CD8 cells, so terminally differentiated effector memory CD45RA+ cells were excluded. Sequencing was performed with immunoSEQ multiplex PCR; in TCRdb, only in-frame clones are kept and a portion is missing. The sample has approximately 740,000 clones; around 93% are singletons. The sequencing sample was made of naive CD8+ T cells sorted from blood. The receptors here all came from a man aged 30 to 45 in good health.

DNA of the CDR3: TGTGCCAGCAGCCTACTATCTAGCGGAAACAATGAGCAGTTCTTC. This encodes CASSLLSSGNNEQFF. V and J are TRBV14 and TRBJ2-1; 7 nucleotides align to TRBD2. Germline loops: CDR1 SGHDN, CDR2 FVKESK. This CDR3 region has 15 residues. Trimming removed 4 bases from V and 5 bases from J; junction bases left unmatched: 8. Drawing the rest from reference TRBV14 and TRBJ2-1, the complete variable domain is EAGVTQFPSHSVIEKGQTVTLRCDPISGHDNLYWYRRVMGKEIKFLLHFVKESKQDESGMPNNRFLAERTGGTYSTLKVQPAELEDSGVYFCASSLLSSGNNEQFFGPGTRLTVL.

V usage is TRBV7-9 and J usage is TRBJ2-7; D not certain. V gave up 1 base and J gave up 2 bases, with 6 bases separating them. The CDR3 contains 13 residues. Germline loops: CDR1 SEHNR, CDR2 FQNEAQ (reference sequence). The CDR3 bases are TGTGCCAGCAGCTTAGAAAACACCTACGAGCAGTACTTC. The encoded protein is CASSLENTYEQYF.